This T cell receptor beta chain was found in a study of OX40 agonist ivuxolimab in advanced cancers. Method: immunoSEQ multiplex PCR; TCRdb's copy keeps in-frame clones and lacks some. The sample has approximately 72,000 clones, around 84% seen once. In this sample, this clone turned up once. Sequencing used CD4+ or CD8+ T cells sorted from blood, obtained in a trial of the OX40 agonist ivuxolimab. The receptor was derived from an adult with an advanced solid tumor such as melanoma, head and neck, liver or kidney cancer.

Written as DNA, the CDR3 is TGCAGCGTTGTCCGGACAGATCGCTCCTACGAGCAGTACTTC. Translation: CSVVRTDRSYEQYF. This chain uses TRBV29-1 with TRBJ2-7; tentative D call: TRBD1 (6 bases). V was clipped by 4 bases and J by 0 bases, with 13 bases between them. The CDR3 is 14 residues long. The germline gives CDR1 SQVTM, CDR2 ANQGSEA.